This T cell receptor (beta chain) originates from a study of OX40 agonist ivuxolimab in advanced cancers. Profiling relied on immunoSEQ multiplex PCR, and the TCRdb table lists in-frame clones only, not all of them. The sample lists about 66,000 clones; roughly nine tenths were seen once. Per the germline V gene, CDR1 is MRHNA and CDR2 is SNTAGT. Trimming pared 7 bases from V and 7 bases from J, leaving 13 bases between. The CDR3 length is 12 residues. The V and J genes are TRBV6-4 and TRBJ1-2, with D perhaps matching TRBD1 (6 bases). This clonotype was sampled from an adult with an advanced solid tumor such as melanoma, head and neck, liver or kidney cancer. Material: CD4+ or CD8+ T cells sorted from blood, obtained in a trial of the OX40 agonist ivuxolimab. The CDR3 here is CASNGGRGGYTF. CDR3 sequence (DNA): TGTGCCAGCAATGGGGGGCGTGGTGGCTACACCTTC.